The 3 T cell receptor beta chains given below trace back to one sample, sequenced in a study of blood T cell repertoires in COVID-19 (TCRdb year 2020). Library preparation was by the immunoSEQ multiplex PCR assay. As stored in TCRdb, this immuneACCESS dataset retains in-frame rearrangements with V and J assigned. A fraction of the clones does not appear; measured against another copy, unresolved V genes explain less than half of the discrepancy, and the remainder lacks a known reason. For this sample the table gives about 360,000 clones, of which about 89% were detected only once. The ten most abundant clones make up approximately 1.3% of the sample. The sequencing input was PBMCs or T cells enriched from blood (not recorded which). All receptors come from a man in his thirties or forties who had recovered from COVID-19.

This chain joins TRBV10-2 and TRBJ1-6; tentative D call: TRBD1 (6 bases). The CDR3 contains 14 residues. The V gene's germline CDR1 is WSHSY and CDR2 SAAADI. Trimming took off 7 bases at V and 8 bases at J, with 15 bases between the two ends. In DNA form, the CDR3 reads TGCGCCAGCAATTTACAGGGTTTGGATTCACCCCTCCACTTT. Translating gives CASNLQGLDSPLHF.

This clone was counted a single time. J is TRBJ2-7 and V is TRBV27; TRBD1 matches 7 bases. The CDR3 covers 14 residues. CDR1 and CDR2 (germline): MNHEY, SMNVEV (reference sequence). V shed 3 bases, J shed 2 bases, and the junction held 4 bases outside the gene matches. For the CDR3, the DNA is TGTGCCAGCAGTTTTCAGCAGGGGGCCTACGAGCAGTACTTC. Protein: CASSFQQGAYEQYF.

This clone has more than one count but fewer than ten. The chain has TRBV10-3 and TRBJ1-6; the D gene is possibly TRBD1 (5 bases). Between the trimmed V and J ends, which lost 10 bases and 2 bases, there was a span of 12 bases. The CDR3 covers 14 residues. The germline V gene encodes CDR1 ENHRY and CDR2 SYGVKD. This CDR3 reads CATSTVPYNSPLHF. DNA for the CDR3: TGTGCCACCTCGACAGTACCCTATAATTCACCCCTCCACTTT.